Presented here are 11 T cell receptor beta chains from one specimen sequenced in a study of T cell repertoires in cytomegalovirus infection. One entry per CDR3 protein, called by TCRdb with MiXCR from the reads. Of under 150,000 distinct CDR3 sequences in the sample, 20% to 30% are singletons; the top ten hold 30% to 40%. These receptors lack a known antigen. The sequenced sample consisted of PBMCs, sequenced either directly or after in vitro stimulation (not recorded which). All receptors derive from a human donor in good health (CMV status not recorded). Some clones in this sample may be carry-over from other donors' samples.

V is TRBV27 and J is TRBJ2-7, with 8 bases that match TRBD2. CDR1 and CDR2 from the germline V gene are MNHEY and SMNVEV (reference sequence). The CDR3 spans 14 residues. V shed 6 bases and J 6 bases; nucleotides not matched to a gene: 10. The CDR3, as DNA: TGTGCCAGCAGACTTAGCGGGACCTTCTCCGAGCAGTACTTC. Protein sequence: CASRLSGTFSEQYF.

Remarks on this clonotype: At one end, the junction sequence differs from germline, possibly due to a read error. V usage is TRBV6-1 and J usage is TRBJ1-5, with TRBD1 as a possible D gene (6 bases). The germline V gene has CDR1 MNHNS and CDR2 SASEGT. The CDR3 runs 15 residues. In nucleotides, the CDR3 is TGTGCCAGCAGAGGGTACAGGGTAGGTGATCAGCCCCAACATTTT. Translated, it gives CASRGYRVGDQPQHF.

Concerning this clonotype itself: A read error is possible here, since a much larger clone lies one base away. The rearrangement links TRBV7-2 to TRBJ2-3; TRBD2 aligns across 8 bases. Per the germline V gene, CDR1 is SGHTA and CDR2 is FQGNSA. J was trimmed by 1 base and V by 8 bases; bases with no gene match: 11. The CDR3 length is 16 residues. This CDR3 is CASGAPTSARTDTQYF. The CDR3 nucleotides read TGTGCCAGCGGCGCACCGACTAGCGCCCGCACAGATACGCAGTATTTT. Complete variable domain (other parts from reference TRBV7-2 and TRBJ2-3): GAGVSQSPSNKVTEKGKDVELRCDPISGHTALYWYRQSLGQGLEFLIYFQGNSAPDKSGLPSDRFSAERTGGSVSTLTIQRTQQEDSAVYLCASGAPTSARTDTQYFGPGTRLTVL.

The V and J genes are TRBV5-4 and TRBJ2-1; 7 nucleotides align to TRBD2. In germline, CDR1 is SGHNT, CDR2 YYREEE (reference sequence). J was trimmed by 2 bases and V by 4 bases; bases with no gene match: 9. The CDR3 is made up of 16 amino acids. CDR3 in amino acids: CASSGDIAGPYNEQFF. The CDR3 coding sequence is TGTGCCAGCAGCGGCGACATAGCGGGCCCCTACAATGAGCAGTTCTTC.

The genes are TRBV7-2 and TRBJ2-7; a possible D gene is TRBD2 (5 bases). Trimming pared 5 bases from V and 7 bases from J, leaving 15 bases between. The germline CDR1 and CDR2 sequences are SGHTA and FQGNSA. The CDR3 consists of 13 residues. The CDR3 protein is CASSPLGSGEQYF. The CDR3 nucleotides read TGTGCCAGCAGCCCCCTTGGGAGCGGTGAGCAGTACTTC.

The genes are TRBV18 and TRBJ2-2, with 10 bases fitting TRBD2. From germline, CDR1 is KGHSH and CDR2 LQKENI. Germline trimming cut 1 base from V and 7 bases from J; bases unmatched to any gene: 6. This CDR3 contains 16 residues. The CDR3 region has the DNA TGTGCCAGCTCACCACGCCTAGCGGGAGATGTCGGGGAGCTGTTTTTT. Amino acids: CASSPRLAGDVGELFF.

This rearrangement joins TRBV4-1 to TRBJ2-7; D possibly corresponds to TRBD2 (6 bases). The CDR3 covers 16 residues. V lost 4 bases to trimming and J lost 5 bases, with 21 bases between them. Germline CDR1 MGHRA, CDR2 YSYEKL. CDR3: CASSRASWGDPHEQYF. Written as DNA, the CDR3 is TGCGCCAGCAGCCGCGCCTCTTGGGGGGATCCGCACGAGCAGTACTTC.

In its sample, this clonotype was seen a few times. J is TRBJ2-1 and V is TRBV24-1; the match to TRBD1 covers 7 bases. The CDR3 has 15 residues. Germline lookup yields CDR1 KGHDR and CDR2 SFDVKD. V shed 3 bases and J 7 bases; nucleotides not matched to a gene: 8. This CDR3 reads CATSDHFDRVNEQFF. The CDR3 bases are TGTGCCACCAGTGATCACTTCGACAGGGTTAATGAGCAGTTCTTC.

This clonotype was seen a few times. This chain connects TRBV19 to TRBJ1-5, with unresolved D. The CDR3 loop spans 15 amino acids. The V end lost 4 bases, the J end lost 4 bases, and 14 bases lay between the germline ends. Germline values: CDR1 LNHDA, CDR2 SQIVND (reference sequence). The CDR3 coding sequence is TGTGCCAGTAGTAGGGGTCAGGTTACTAATCAGCCCCAGCATTTT. Translation gives CASSRGQVTNQPQHF.

The genes are TRBV28 and TRBJ1-4; the match to TRBD1 covers 7 bases. The length of the CDR3 is 17 residues. Looked up from germline, CDR1 is MDHEN and CDR2 is SYDVKM. The V and J ends lost 6 bases and 2 bases, in that order; junction bases with no gene match: 12. CDR3 DNA sequence: TGTGCCAGCAGGCCTACTAAGGGGGCGACCACTAATGAAAAACTGTTTTTT. It codes for CASRPTKGATTNEKLFF.

The CDR3 DNA reads TGTGCCAGCAGCTTTGGGGGAGCTGCGGCAGATACGCAGTATTTT. Amino acid sequence: CASSFGGAAADTQYF. The chain uses TRBV11-3 and TRBJ2-3; possibly TRBD1 or TRBD2 for D (5 bases each). Germline V gives CDR1 SGHNT, CDR2 YENEEA. V was pared by 3 bases and J by 4 bases, with 14 bases between. The CDR3 totals 15 residues.